The rows below give T cell receptor beta chains drawn from one sample of a study of CD8+ T cells in alopecia areata. This table comes from immunoSEQ multiplex PCR, and its TCRdb copy is limited to in-frame clones, with some not included. The repertoire holds 95,000 to 120,000 clones, with 56% as singletons. Sequences were derived from CD4+ T cells sorted from blood, sampled at week 24, from a patient treated with tofacitinib. These receptors came from a human donor with alopecia areata. The CDR3 runs from the conserved cysteine through the conserved F or W. D genes are given only for firm matches. Not every row has a clone size; where given, it reads once, few, many or a size class.

size	D	V	J	CDR3	DNA
NA	TRBD1	TRBV29-1	TRBJ1-1	CSVAQGARNTEAFF	TGCAGCGTCGCACAGGGGGCGCGGAACACTGAAGCTTTCTTT
few	NA	TRBV29-1	TRBJ2-5	CSSTVGTGGGETQYF	TGCAGCTCCACCGTGGGCACGGGGGGCGGTGAGACCCAGTACTTC
NA	NA	TRBV14	TRBJ1-6	CASSQVQSSPNSPLHF	TGTGCCAGCAGCCAAGTACAGTCCTCTCCCAACTCACCCCTCCACTTT
NA	NA	TRBV15	TRBJ2-7	CATSRDTDLTYEQYF	TGTGCCACCAGCAGAGATACCGACTTAACCTACGAGCAGTACTTC
few	TRBD1	TRBV27	TRBJ2-1	CASSSWQGANEQFF	TGTGCCAGCAGTTCCTGGCAGGGGGCGAATGAGCAGTTCTTC
NA	NA	TRBV19	TRBJ1-2	CASSIGYGYTF	TGTGCCAGTAGTATTGGCTATGGCTACACCTTC
NA	NA	TRBV4-1	TRBJ1-2	CASSRMGANYGYTF	TGCGCCAGCAGCCGTATGGGGGCGAACTATGGCTACACCTTC
NA	TRBD1	TRBV5-4	TRBJ1-5	CASSLQGAGQPQHF	TGTGCCAGCAGCTTACAGGGGGCAGGACAGCCCCAGCATTTT
NA	TRBD2	TRBV7-2	TRBJ2-3	CASSPRLAGGPRKDTQYF	TGTGCCAGCAGCCCCCGACTAGCGGGGGGGCCCCGGAAAGATACGCAGTATTTT
NA	TRBD1	TRBV18	TRBJ2-2	CASSRGQGTGELFF	TGTGCCAGCTCACGCGGACAGGGAACCGGGGAGCTGTTTTTT
NA	NA	TRBV14	TRBJ2-5	CASSSIGRQETQYF	TGTGCCAGCAGCTCAATAGGGAGGCAAGAGACCCAGTACTTC
few	TRBD1	TRBV6-1	TRBJ2-7	CASNLDRARYEQYF	TGTGCCAGCAACCTGGACAGGGCGCGCTACGAGCAGTACTTC
NA	TRBD1	TRBV5-1	TRBJ2-5	CASSFGTGQETQYF	TGCGCCAGCAGCTTTGGGACAGGCCAAGAGACCCAGTACTTC
NA	NA	TRBV5-1	TRBJ2-4	CASSLTGPPDIQYF	TGCGCCAGCAGCTTGACAGGTCCCCCCGACATTCAGTACTTC
NA	TRBD1	TRBV5-1	TRBJ1-6	CASSPGDRMHSPLHF	TGCGCCAGCAGCCCCGGGGACAGGATGCATTCACCCCTCCACTTT
NA	NA	TRBV14	TRBJ1-2	CASSQEVKNYGYTF	TGTGCCAGCAGCCAAGAGGTAAAGAACTATGGCTACACCTTC
NA	NA	TRBV5-1	TRBJ1-4	CASSLSVIPNEKLFF	TGCGCCAGCAGCTTGTCTGTGATACCTAATGAAAAACTGTTTTTT
few	TRBD2	TRBV7-2	TRBJ2-1	CASSAQRGRNNEQFF	TGTGCCAGCTCGGCTCAGCGGGGGAGAAACAATGAGCAGTTCTTC
NA	NA	TRBV29-1	TRBJ2-2	CSVGTANTGELFF	TGCAGCGTGGGGACGGCGAACACCGGGGAGCTGTTTTTT
NA	NA	TRBV9	TRBJ1-1	CASSPGLLNRVSPMNTEAFF	TGTGCCAGCAGCCCCGGTTTATTGAACAGGGTATCCCCAATGAACACTGAAGCTTTCTTT
once	NA	TRBV7-2	TRBJ2-6	CASSPNRGLGANVLTF	TGTGCCAGCAGCCCTAATCGGGGGCTCGGGGCCAACGTCCTGACTTTC
many	NA	TRBV10-3	TRBJ2-5	CATGGEETQYF	TGTGCCACAGGAGGGGAAGAGACCCAGTACTTC
NA	NA	TRBV30	TRBJ1-4	CAWKRQNLQDLFF	TGTGCCTGGAAACGGCAGAATCTCCAAGACCTCTTTTTT
NA	NA	TRBV29-1	TRBJ1-2	CSVGPYTF	TGCAGCGTTGGACCCTACACCTTC
NA	NA	TRBV11-2	TRBJ2-5	CASSLSDVTQYF	TGTGCCAGCAGCTTAAGTGACGTGACCCAGTACTTC
NA	TRBD2	TRBV5-1	TRBJ2-2	CASSPPGTSGTGELFF	TGCGCCAGCAGCCCGCCCGGGACTAGCGGGACCGGGGAGCTGTTTTTT
NA	NA	TRBV6-5	TRBJ2-5	CASSYSPAASQETQYF	TGTGCCAGCAGTTACTCTCCGGCGGCCAGCCAAGAGACCCAGTACTTC
few	TRBD1	TRBV29-1	TRBJ2-5	CSVDKGDRQETQYF	TGCAGCGTTGATAAAGGGGACAGACAAGAGACCCAGTACTTC
NA	NA	TRBV5-1	TRBJ2-7	CASSLDSNSYEQYF	TGCGCCAGCAGCTTGGACAGTAACTCCTACGAGCAGTACTTC
NA	NA	TRBV19	TRBJ1-1	CASSMTGPLGVGMNTEAFF	TGTGCCAGTAGTATGACAGGTCCGCTCGGGGTAGGGATGAACACTGAAGCTTTCTTT
once	NA	TRBV4-2	TRBJ2-5	CASSRGTVSETQYF	TGTGCCAGCAGCCGCGGGACTGTCTCGGAGACCCAGTACTTC
once	NA	TRBV27	TRBJ2-7	CASSLRDSTGNEQYF	TGTGCCAGCAGTTTGCGGGACTCCACCGGCAACGAGCAGTACTTC
NA	NA	TRBV7-2	TRBJ1-2	CASSSTIQGGEGYTF	TGTGCCAGCAGCTCTACGATACAGGGCGGGGAAGGCTACACCTTC
few	NA	TRBV30	TRBJ1-2	CAWSRGSNYGYTF	TGTGCCTGGAGTCGGGGCAGCAACTATGGCTACACCTTC
NA	NA	TRBV11-3	TRBJ1-2	CASSLAPNYGYTF	TGTGCCAGCAGCTTAGCCCCTAACTATGGCTACACCTTC
NA	NA	TRBV6-1	TRBJ1-5	CASSDKGVANQPQHF	TGTGCCAGCAGTGACAAAGGGGTGGCCAATCAGCCCCAGCATTTT
NA	NA	TRBV29-1	TRBJ2-1	CSVEDQEGYNEQFF	TGCAGCGTTGAAGATCAAGAGGGTTACAATGAGCAGTTCTTC
NA	NA	TRBV6-5	TRBJ1-6	CASGRDGSTSPLHF	TGTGCCAGCGGGAGAGACGGCTCTACTTCACCCCTCCACTTT
NA	NA	TRBV29-1	TRBJ1-2	CSSQQGYNYGYTF	TGCAGCTCCCAACAGGGATACAACTATGGCTACACCTTC
NA	TRBD2	TRBV5-1	TRBJ2-7	CASSPSDGGEQYF	TGCGCCAGCAGCCCTTCGGACGGGGGGGAGCAGTACTTC
NA	NA	TRBV5-4	TRBJ2-5	CASSLASLETQYF	TGTGCCAGCAGCTTGGCAAGTCTCGAGACCCAGTACTTC
few	NA	TRBV29-1	TRBJ1-2	CSDGASYTF	TGCAGCGACGGGGCTAGCTACACCTTC
NA	TRBD2	TRBV5-4	TRBJ2-7	CASSPGGWTSYEQYF	TGTGCCAGCAGTCCGGGAGGATGGACCTCCTACGAGCAGTACTTC
NA	NA	TRBV7-2	TRBJ1-2	CASSLGGPNYGYTF	TGTGCCAGCAGCTTAGGCGGACCTAACTATGGCTACACCTTC
NA	NA	TRBV5-1	TRBJ2-3	CASIGLPGTDTQYF	TGCGCCAGCATCGGACTTCCTGGCACAGATACGCAGTATTTT
few	TRBD1	TRBV7-8	TRBJ2-7	CASSSPGGRGYFRDYEQYF	TGTGCCAGCAGCTCCCCCGGCGGCAGGGGGTATTTCCGCGACTACGAGCAGTACTTC
NA	NA	TRBV30	TRBJ1-2	CAWSVQASYYGYTF	TGTGCCTGGAGTGTACAGGCCAGCTACTATGGCTACACCTTC
NA	NA	TRBV19	TRBJ1-6	CASKGNSPLHF	TGTGCCAGTAAGGGGAATTCACCCCTCCACTTT
NA	TRBD2	TRBV7-2	TRBJ2-5	CASSPYRGGQETQYF	TGTGCCAGCAGCCCTTACCGGGGGGGACAAGAGACCCAGTACTTC
few	NA	TRBV7-9	TRBJ2-2	CATPGAPAAGELFF	TGTGCCACCCCTGGGGCTCCGGCGGCCGGGGAGCTGTTTTTT
few	NA	TRBV29-1	TRBJ1-2	CSVEEVRSGYTF	TGCAGCGTTGAGGAAGTCCGGAGTGGCTACACCTTC
few	NA	TRBV29-1	TRBJ1-2	CSVAGVAYGYTF	TGCAGCGTTGCAGGGGTGGCCTATGGCTACACCTTC
NA	NA	TRBV7-8	TRBJ2-7	CASSTTGTLIYEQYF	TGTGCCAGCAGCACCACCGGGACATTAATCTACGAGCAGTACTTC
NA	NA	TRBV29-1	TRBJ2-5	CSVLSPSETQYF	TGCAGCGTTTTGAGCCCATCGGAGACCCAGTACTTC
NA	NA	TRBV11-2	TRBJ1-2	CASNAGSNYGYTF	TGTGCCAGCAACGCCGGATCTAACTATGGCTACACCTTC
few	NA	TRBV5-5	TRBJ1-5	CASSLEDTVVPGQPQHF	TGTGCCAGCAGCTTAGAGGACACCGTGGTCCCAGGTCAGCCCCAGCATTTT
NA	TRBD1	TRBV4-3	TRBJ1-4	CASSQDRGRNEKLFF	TGCGCCAGCAGCCAGGACAGGGGGCGCAATGAAAAACTGTTTTTT